The 18 T cell receptor beta chains below come from one sample, sequenced in a study of blood T cells in healthy people across ages. Sample-barcoded 5' priming and a J-beta primer mix drove a second PCR of about 6 to 12 cycles. TCRdb independently ran MiXCR on the 5' RACE reads; one entry per CDR3 protein. The sample has fewer than 700,000 distinct CDR3 sequences, around 50% seen once. The sequenced material came from blood. The receptors come from a man older than 75 in good health.

This clonotype was seen only a few times. The chain recombines TRBV3-1 with TRBJ1-2, with TRBD1 identical over 10 bases. The trim removed 3 bases at V and 5 bases at J, leaving 6 bases unmatched. CDR3 length equals 15 residues. Germline V gives CDR1 LGHDT, CDR2 YNNKEL (reference sequence). The CDR3 DNA follows: TGTGCCAGCAGCCAGCCCGGGACAGGGGCATATGGCTACACCTTC. Translated, it gives CASSQPGTGAYGYTF.

On this clonotype itself: A read error may explain this, as a much larger clone is one base away. The V and J genes are TRBV6-5 and TRBJ1-1; D may be TRBD1 (5 bases). The CDR3 loop spans 14 amino acids. Per the germline V gene, CDR1 is MNHEY and CDR2 is SVGAGI. V lost 5 bases and J 2 bases, leaving 12 bases between the germline ends. CDR3 sequence: CASSRGRSNTEAFF. The CDR3 DNA follows: TGTGCCAGCAGTCGGGGCAGGAGCAACACTGAAGCTTTCTTT.

This chain uses TRBV20-1 with TRBJ2-5, with a possible D match to TRBD1 (8 bases). The germline V and J ends were trimmed by 8 bases and 5 bases, with 18 bases remaining between them. The CDR3 length is 13 residues. CDR1 and CDR2 from the germline V gene are DFQATT and SNEGSKA (reference sequence). CDR3 sequence (DNA): TGCAGTTCCACCGACAGGGGAGGGGAGACCCAGTACTTC. It encodes CSSTDRGGETQYF.

Note on this clonotype: The junction departs from germline at one end; a sequencing error may be responsible. The rearrangement links TRBV4-3 to TRBJ2-1; D is ambiguous. The CDR3 runs to 15 residues. Looked up from germline, CDR1 is LGHNA and CDR2 is YSLEER. CDR3 nucleotide sequence: TGCGCCGGCAGCCAAGATCCTACACCCTACAATGAGCAGTTCTTC. Translated, it gives CAGSQDPTPYNEQFF.

The J gene is TRBJ2-2, the V gene TRBV20-1; no reliable D call. V lost 6 bases to trimming and J lost 2 bases, with 13 bases between them. From germline, CDR1 is DFQATT and CDR2 SNEGSKA (reference sequence). The CDR3 runs to 14 residues. The chain's CDR3 is CSAPRAPNTGELFF. The CDR3 DNA reads as TGCAGTGCCCCCCGGGCCCCCAACACCGGGGAGCTGTTTTTT.

This clonotype was counted a few times. This chain connects TRBV3-1 to TRBJ2-6, with D unclear. CDR1 and CDR2 from the germline V gene are LGHDT and YNNKEL (reference sequence). Trimming stripped 0 bases from V and 0 bases from J, with 3 bases between. The CDR3 is 15 residues long. The CDR3 is CASSQDVSGANVLTF. The CDR3 DNA follows: TGTGCCAGCAGCCAAGACGTCTCTGGGGCCAACGTCCTGACTTTC.

The chain joins TRBV5-1 to TRBJ2-7, with 8 bases aligning to TRBD1. Unmatched junction bases numbered 12, after V lost 3 bases and J lost 4 bases. The length of the CDR3 is 16 residues. Germline CDR1 is SGHRS and CDR2 is YFSETQ. DNA of the CDR3: TGCGCCAGCAGCTCGGGGCAGGGGGCCTTGGGATACGAGCAGTACTTC. Translating it yields CASSSGQGALGYEQYF.

The rearrangement uses TRBV20-1 and TRBJ2-1; D perhaps matches TRBD2 (5 bases). The CDR3 is 14 amino acids. Germline lookup yields CDR1 DFQATT and CDR2 SNEGSKA (reference sequence). V dropped 0 bases and J dropped 9 bases, with 15 bases sitting between them. This CDR3 is CSARDRRGSGEQFF. DNA of the CDR3: TGCAGTGCTAGAGATCGGCGCGGGTCAGGTGAGCAGTTCTTC.

The chain carries TRBV6-2 or TRBV6-3 and TRBJ2-3; D may be TRBD1 (6 bases). Looked up from germline, CDR1 is MNHEY and CDR2 is SVGEGT. This CDR3 region has 12 residues. Trimming stripped 7 bases from V and 7 bases from J, with 12 bases between. CDR3 residues: CASNQGRYTQYF. In DNA, the CDR3 is TGTGCCAGCAACCAGGGGCGATATACGCAGTATTTT.

The chain combines TRBV5-1 with TRBJ1-1; unclear D gene. The CDR3 consists of 12 residues. V was shortened by 2 bases and J by 3 bases, with 5 bases between the two germline ends. The germline CDR1 and CDR2 sequences are SGHRS and YFSETQ. For the CDR3, the DNA is TGCGCCAGCAGCTTCCAGGACACTGAAGCTTTCTTT. This codes for CASSFQDTEAFF.

This clonotype has a handful of counts. The chain is built from TRBV2 and TRBJ2-5, with D perhaps being TRBD1 or TRBD2 (5 bases each). CDR3 length: 15 amino acids. Germline CDR1 is SNHLY and CDR2 is FYNNEI. V shed 2 bases and J shed 3 bases, with 13 bases lying between them. CDR3 in DNA: TGTGCCAGCAGTGAAAACCCCGGGGCTAAAGAGACCCAGTACTTC. It is translated as CASSENPGAKETQYF.

This clonotype came up a few times. V and J are TRBV7-2 and TRBJ2-7, with TRBD2 as a possible D gene (6 bases). Germline V gene sequence: CDR1 SGHTA, CDR2 FQGNSA. V gave up 1 base and J gave up 1 base, with 17 bases separating them. This CDR3 comprises 17 residues. The CDR3 region has the DNA TGTGCCAGCAGCTTAGGTCCCTCGTTCGGAGGGTCCTACGAGCAGTACTTC. It encodes CASSLGPSFGGSYEQYF. The complete variable domain, with remaining parts taken from reference TRBV7-2 and TRBJ2-7, reads GAGVSQSPSNKVTEKGKDVELRCDPISGHTALYWYRQSLGQGLEFLIYFQGNSAPDKSGLPSDRFSAERTGGSVSTLTIQRTQQEDSAVYLCASSLGPSFGGSYEQYFGPGTRLTVT.

The rearrangement joins TRBV4-3 to TRBJ1-5; perhaps TRBD1 as D (5 bases). This CDR3 contains 15 residues. With 0 bases removed from V and 2 bases from J, the gap between germline ends came to 8 bases. Germline V gene data show CDR1 as LGHNA and CDR2 as YSLEER. The CDR3 sequence is CASSQDVGGNQPQHF. Written as DNA, the CDR3 is TGCGCCAGCAGCCAAGACGTAGGGGGCAATCAGCCCCAGCATTTT.

This clonotype was picked up a small number of times. This clone may be a read error of a much larger clone one base away. The chain is built from TRBV6-5 and TRBJ2-3; 8 nucleotides line up with TRBD1. V gave up 6 bases and J gave up 4 bases; unmatched junction bases: 6. In germline, CDR1 is MNHEY, CDR2 SVGAGI. The CDR3 sequence is 14 residues long. The CDR3 DNA is TGTGCCAGCAGATCCAGGGGGCGCGCAGATACGCAGTATTTT. Its translation: CASRSRGRADTQYF.

Only a few counts were recorded for this clonotype. This chain joins TRBV12-5 and TRBJ2-1; D uncertain. Germline-derived CDR1 and CDR2 are LGHNT and FRNRAP. Trimming removed 1 base from V and 4 bases from J, with 11 bases in between. The CDR3 runs to 15 residues. For the CDR3, the DNA is TGTGCTAGTGGTTTGGCCAGGTTCTCTTACAATGAGCAGTTCTTC. It codes for CASGLARFSYNEQFF.

The chain recombines TRBV29-1 with TRBJ2-3, with D possibly TRBD2 on 5 matching bases. The CDR3 totals 14 residues. Germline V gene sequence: CDR1 SQVTM, CDR2 ANQGSEA. Trimming took 4 bases from V and 2 from J, leaving 13 bases between them. Here the CDR3 reads CSVGPGDPTDTQYF. The CDR3 nucleotides read TGCAGCGTTGGCCCCGGGGATCCCACAGATACGCAGTATTTT.

CDR3: CASSFAGENIQYF. Written as DNA, the CDR3 is TGTGCCAGCAGCTTTGCAGGGGAAAACATTCAGTACTTC. The chain carries TRBV7-2 and TRBJ2-4; D might be TRBD1 (6 bases). V lost 3 bases and J lost 5, with 8 bases in between. CDR1 and CDR2 from the germline V gene are SGHTA and FQGNSA. CDR3 length: 13 amino acids.

The table lists this clonotype with a few counts. V gene TRBV20-1 combines with J gene TRBJ1-1; 7 bases agree with TRBD1. The V gene's germline CDR1 is DFQATT and CDR2 SNEGSKA (reference sequence). The ends lost 6 bases at V and 3 bases at J; junction bases unmatched: 7. The CDR3 contains 13 residues. The DNA of the CDR3 is TGCAGTGCGCACAGGGGCGGGGACACTGAAGCTTTCTTT. Its translation: CSAHRGGDTEAFF.